These 23 T cell receptor beta chains originate from one sample sequenced in a study of T cell clones after liver transplantation. Clones were read by immunoSEQ multiplex PCR, and TCRdb kept only the in-frame ones, dropping some. Counted here are around 120,000 clones, roughly nine tenths occurring once; the ten biggest clones make up 0.75% to 0.85%. The input for sequencing was CD4+ T cells from blood, taken 12 months after liver transplant. These receptors were obtained from a human patient who received a liver transplant. Some of the T cells might come from the graft donor.

In DNA form, the CDR3 reads TGTGCCAGTAGCCGACAGGGGGAAAGTGTGGGGGAGCTGTTTTTT. Amino acid sequence: CASSRQGESVGELFF. The chain is built from TRBV19 and TRBJ2-2; TRBD1 matches at 9 bases. This CDR3 has 15 residues. Losses at the gene ends were 6 bases for V and 8 bases for J; bases not matched to a gene: 10. Germline CDR1 is LNHDA and CDR2 is SQIVND (reference sequence).

The rearrangement uses TRBV6-1 and TRBJ1-5, with D perhaps matching TRBD1 (5 bases). V lost 4 bases to trimming and J lost 1 base, with 8 bases between them. The CDR3 has 14 amino acids. The germline V gene has CDR1 MNHNS and CDR2 SASEGT. The CDR3 nucleotides are TGTGCCAGCAGTGTAACAGGAAGCAATCAGCCCCAGCATTTT. It is translated as CASSVTGSNQPQHF.

The chain recombines TRBV18 with TRBJ2-7; possibly TRBD1 or TRBD2 for D (5 bases each). Germline V gene data show CDR1 as KGHSH and CDR2 as LQKENI. Trimming stripped 4 bases from V and 3 bases from J, with 19 bases between. The CDR3 is 16 residues long. The CDR3 sequence is CASSQGRDRRSYEQYF. The CDR3 DNA reads as TGTGCCAGCTCACAAGGCCGGGACCGGAGAAGCTACGAGCAGTACTTC. The variable domain in full, completed from reference TRBV18 and TRBJ2-7, reads NAGVMQNPRHLVRRRGQEARLRCSPMKGHSHVYWYRQLPEEGLKFMVYLQKENIIDESGMPKERFSAEFPKEGPSILRIQQVVRGDSAAYFCASSQGRDRRSYEQYFGPGTRLTVT.

This rearrangement joins TRBV7-2 to TRBJ1-4; D call uncertain. The CDR3 has 15 residues. The germline V gene has CDR1 SGHTA and CDR2 FQGNSA. V was clipped by 3 bases and J by 6 bases, with 14 bases between them. The CDR3 nucleotides read TGTGCCAGCAGCTTCTCCGGGAGTGGGGATGAAAAACTGTTTTTT. Amino acids: CASSFSGSGDEKLFF.

This chain joins TRBV11-1 and TRBJ2-2; 10 bases line up with TRBD1. Trimming removed 6 bases from V and 2 bases from J; junction bases left unmatched: 3. This CDR3 contains 15 residues. Germline V CDR1 and CDR2: SGHAT, FQDESV (reference sequence). Here the CDR3 reads CASSTTGGNTGELFF. The CDR3, as DNA: TGTGCCAGCAGTACGACAGGGGGCAACACCGGGGAGCTGTTTTTT.

The J gene is TRBJ2-7, the V gene TRBV15, with D maybe TRBD2 (6 bases). Germline lookup yields CDR1 LNHNV and CDR2 YYDKDF (reference sequence). This CDR3 has 15 amino acids. With 0 bases removed from V and 6 bases from J, the gap between germline ends came to 15 bases. DNA for the CDR3: TGTGCCACCAGCAGAGACGCTGCGGGGAGTGGCGAGCAGTACTTC. Amino acid sequence: CATSRDAAGSGEQYF.

The rearrangement joins TRBV2 to TRBJ2-7; D unclear. Trimming pared 5 bases from V and 0 bases from J, leaving 11 bases between. The CDR3 is 14 residues long. CDR1 is SNHLY, CDR2 FYNNEI, per germline. The CDR3 bases are TGTGCCAGCAGTTATCAGGCCCCCTCCTACGAGCAGTACTTC. Encoded protein: CASSYQAPSYEQYF.

The chain joins TRBV19 to TRBJ1-1; possibly TRBD1 for D (6 bases). V lost 6 bases and J lost 6, with 14 bases in between. Per the germline V gene, CDR1 is LNHDA and CDR2 is SQIVND (reference sequence). The CDR3 is 13 residues long. CDR3 coding DNA: TGTGCCAGTAGAGGTCAGGGGCTTTCTGAAGCTTTCTTT. It codes for CASRGQGLSEAFF.

The chain has TRBV27 and TRBJ2-3; D is ambiguous. This CDR3 has 16 residues. Deletions cut 2 bases from V and 4 bases from J, with 16 bases between. CDR1 is MNHEY, CDR2 SMNVEV, per germline (reference sequence). The CDR3, as DNA: TGTGCCAGCAGTTTACTAGAACCCGGGTTGGCAGATACGCAGTATTTT. It specifies CASSLLEPGLADTQYF.

The rearrangement links TRBV28 to TRBJ2-7; perhaps TRBD2 as D (6 bases). Trimming pared 3 bases from V and 5 bases from J, leaving 14 bases between. The CDR3 contains 14 residues. Germline-derived CDR1 and CDR2 are MDHEN and SYDVKM. CDR3 sequence (DNA): TGTGCCAGCAGTTTGACGGGAGAAAGGAACGAGCAGTACTTC. Translation: CASSLTGERNEQYF. Filled out from reference TRBV28 and TRBJ2-7, the complete variable domain reads DVKVTQSSRYLVKRTGEKVFLECVQDMDHENMFWYRQDPGLGLRLIYFSYDVKMKEKGDIPEGYSVSREKKERFSLILESASTNQTSMYLCASSLTGERNEQYFGPGTRLTVT.

J is TRBJ2-7 and V is TRBV5-1; D possibly matches TRBD1 or TRBD2 (5 bases each). The length of the CDR3 is 14 residues. The V and J ends lost 2 bases and 7 bases respectively, with 16 bases between them. Germline CDR1 and CDR2: SGHRS and YFSETQ. The CDR3 region is CASSFGGPPGEQYF. CDR3 coding DNA: TGCGCCAGCAGCTTTGGGGGTCCCCCCGGGGAGCAGTACTTC.

This clone was observed once. The rearrangement uses TRBV7-9 and TRBJ2-1; 7 bases fit TRBD1. The CDR3 runs 13 residues. Germline V CDR1 and CDR2: SEHNR, FQNEAQ (reference sequence). J lost 6 bases, V lost 3 bases, and 2 bases had no gene match. The chain's CDR3 is CASSFDRVNEQFF. The DNA for the CDR3 is TGTGCCAGCAGCTTCGACAGGGTCAATGAGCAGTTCTTC.

The chain is built from TRBV14 and TRBJ2-7; TRBD2 is a possible D gene (5 bases). The CDR3 sequence is 14 residues long. With 3 bases removed from V and 6 bases from J, the gap between germline ends came to 15 bases. The germline V gene has CDR1 SGHDN and CDR2 FVKESK. CDR3 protein: CASSHYGLGFEQYF. DNA for the CDR3: TGTGCCAGCAGCCATTACGGACTGGGCTTCGAGCAGTACTTC.

This chain joins TRBV18 and TRBJ2-7; D tentatively reads TRBD1 or TRBD2 (5 bases each). CDR1 is KGHSH, CDR2 LQKENI, per germline. This CDR3 spans 14 amino acids. With 6 bases removed from V and 5 bases from J, the gap between germline ends came to 17 bases. In nucleotides, the CDR3 is TGTGCCAGCTCGCTCCAGGGTAAGGAGGACGAGCAGTACTTC. Protein product: CASSLQGKEDEQYF.

The chain carries TRBV6-1 and TRBJ1-5; 7 bases are a match to TRBD1. The V gene end was trimmed by 7 bases and the J gene end by 2 bases; junction bases not matched to a gene: 8. This CDR3 spans 15 amino acids. CDR1 is MNHNS and CDR2 is SASEGT in the germline V gene. This chain's CDR3 is CASNERGRGNQPQHF. DNA of the CDR3: TGTGCCAGCAACGAGAGGGGGCGCGGCAATCAGCCCCAGCATTTT.

The chain couples TRBV19 to TRBJ1-5; D gene uncertain. The CDR3 extends over 13 amino acids. Germline V gene lookup returns CDR1 LNHDA and CDR2 SQIVND (reference sequence). V lost 5 bases to trimming and J lost 6 bases, with 11 bases between them. The CDR3 DNA reads as TGTGCCAGTAGTCCATCCATAGGTCAGCCCCAGCATTTT. It is translated as CASSPSIGQPQHF.

The gene calls are TRBV9 and TRBJ2-1; D is unclear. Germline CDR1 SGDLS, CDR2 YYNGEE. This CDR3 is 13 amino acids long. The germline V and J ends were trimmed by 2 bases and 10 bases, with 13 bases remaining between them. CDR3 sequence reads: CASSVGQPNEQFF. In DNA form, the CDR3 reads TGTGCCAGCAGCGTCGGCCAGCCAAACGAGCAGTTCTTC.

V is TRBV11-2 and J is TRBJ2-3, with D perhaps TRBD1 or TRBD2 (5 bases each). In germline, CDR1 is SGHAT, CDR2 FQNNGV. The CDR3 length is 16 residues. Trimming shortened V by 6 bases and J by 0 bases, and 16 bases separated the two germline ends. In nucleotides, the CDR3 is TGTGCCAGCAGAAGCTGGGGGAAAACTAGCACAGATACGCAGTATTTT. Its translation is CASRSWGKTSTDTQYF.

The J gene is TRBJ2-5, the V gene TRBV2; D is unresolved. Germline CDR1 and CDR2: SNHLY and FYNNEI. The germline V and J ends were trimmed by 2 bases and 7 bases, with 11 bases remaining between them. The CDR3 extends over 13 amino acids. CDR3 loop: CASSERALGTQYF. The CDR3 coding sequence is TGTGCCAGCAGTGAAAGGGCGTTAGGGACCCAGTACTTC.

For the CDR3, the DNA is TGTGCCAGCAGCCCGCAGGAGGGGGAGCCCCAGCATTTT. Translated: CASSPQEGEPQHF. The rearrangement uses TRBV7-3 and TRBJ1-5; D may be TRBD1 (6 bases). Trimming shortened V by 5 bases and J by 8 bases, and 13 bases separated the two germline ends. The CDR3 totals 13 residues. Germline CDR1 SGHTA, CDR2 FQGTGA.

This clone showed up just once. The chain combines TRBV11-2 with TRBJ2-5; no reliable D call. The CDR3 spans 15 residues. V was trimmed by 0 bases and J by 0 bases, leaving 8 bases between them. CDR1 is SGHAT and CDR2 is FQNNGV in the germline V gene. DNA for the CDR3: TGTGCCAGCAGCTTAGAAAGGACCTACCAAGAGACCCAGTACTTC. The encoded protein is CASSLERTYQETQYF.

V and J are TRBV5-6 and TRBJ2-7; a possible D gene is TRBD1 (6 bases). V shed 6 bases and J shed 1 base, with 26 bases lying between them. CDR3 length equals 18 residues. Germline lookup yields CDR1 SGHDT and CDR2 YYEEEE. The CDR3 reads CASTETGTAGIRSYEQYF. In DNA form, the CDR3 reads TGTGCCAGCACGGAGACAGGTACAGCTGGGATTCGGTCCTACGAGCAGTACTTC.

The chain has TRBV23-1 and TRBJ2-2; the D gene is possibly TRBD2 (6 bases). TRBV23-1 is assigned to the ORF class and has an uncertain function. The V gene lost 6 bases and the J gene lost 6 bases, with 17 bases spanning the gap. The CDR3 covers 15 residues. The CDR3 is CASRRSGRVAGELFF. The CDR3 nucleotides read TGCGCCAGCAGACGATCCGGGAGAGTGGCCGGGGAGCTGTTTTTT.